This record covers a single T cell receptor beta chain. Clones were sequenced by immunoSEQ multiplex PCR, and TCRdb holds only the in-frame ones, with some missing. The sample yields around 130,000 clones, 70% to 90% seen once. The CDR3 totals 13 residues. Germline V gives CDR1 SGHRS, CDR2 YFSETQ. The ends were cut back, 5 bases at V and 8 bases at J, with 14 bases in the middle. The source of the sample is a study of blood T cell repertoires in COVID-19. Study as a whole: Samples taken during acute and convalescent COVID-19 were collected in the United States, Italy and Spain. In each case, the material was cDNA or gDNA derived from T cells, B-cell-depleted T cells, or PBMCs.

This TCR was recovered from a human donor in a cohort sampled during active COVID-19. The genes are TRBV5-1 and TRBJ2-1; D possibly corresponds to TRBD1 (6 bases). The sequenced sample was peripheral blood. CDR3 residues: CASSFDRFDEQFF. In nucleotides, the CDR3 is TGCGCCAGCAGTTTTGACAGGTTCGATGAGCAGTTCTTC.